This TCR beta chain emerged from a study of blood T cell repertoires in COVID-19. J was trimmed by 7 bases and V by 4 bases; bases with no gene match: 8. The CDR3 is 16 residues long. The V gene's germline CDR1 is SGHAT and CDR2 FQNNGV. TCRdb's table, derived via immunoSEQ multiplex PCR, lists solely in-frame clones and lacks some. Among about 260,000 clones listed, 70% to 90% were seen once. Recruits, aged roughly 18 to 100 years, lived in 25 or so US areas. Material for sequencing was PBMCs or T cells enriched from blood (not recorded which). V gene TRBV11-2 combines with J gene TRBJ2-3; 13 bases are a match to TRBD2. This TCR came from a man between 50 and 59 years old who had been exposed to COVID-19. CDR3 DNA: TGTGCCAGCAGCTCCGGACTAGCGGGGGCCTGGAATACGCAGTATTTT. Translating gives CASSSGLAGAWNTQYF. The whole variable domain, filled in from reference TRBV11-2 and TRBJ2-3, reads EAGVAQSPRYKIIEKRQSVAFWCNPISGHATLYWYQQILGQGPKLLIQFQNNGVVDDSQLPKDRFSAERLKGVDSTLKIQPAKLEDSAVYLCASSSGLAGAWNTQYFGPGTRLTVL.